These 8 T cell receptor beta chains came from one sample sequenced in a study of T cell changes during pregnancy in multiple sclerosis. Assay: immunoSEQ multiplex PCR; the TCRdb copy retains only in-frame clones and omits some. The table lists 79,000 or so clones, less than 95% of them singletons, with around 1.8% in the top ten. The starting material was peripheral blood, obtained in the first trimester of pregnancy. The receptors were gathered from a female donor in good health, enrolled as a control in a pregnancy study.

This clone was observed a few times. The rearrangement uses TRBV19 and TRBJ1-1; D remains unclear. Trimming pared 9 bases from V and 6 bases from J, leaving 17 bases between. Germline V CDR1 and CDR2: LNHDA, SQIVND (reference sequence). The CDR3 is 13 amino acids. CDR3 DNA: TGTGCCAGCCGCAGCGAGTTCACCCCTGAAGCTTTCTTT. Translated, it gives CASRSEFTPEAFF.

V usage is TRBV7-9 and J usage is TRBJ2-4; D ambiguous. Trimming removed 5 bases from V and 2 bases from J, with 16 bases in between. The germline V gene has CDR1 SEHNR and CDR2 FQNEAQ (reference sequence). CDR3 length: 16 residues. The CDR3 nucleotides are TGTGCCAGCAGCGCCCCATTTTTGACAACCAAAAACATTCAGTACTTC. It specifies CASSAPFLTTKNIQYF.

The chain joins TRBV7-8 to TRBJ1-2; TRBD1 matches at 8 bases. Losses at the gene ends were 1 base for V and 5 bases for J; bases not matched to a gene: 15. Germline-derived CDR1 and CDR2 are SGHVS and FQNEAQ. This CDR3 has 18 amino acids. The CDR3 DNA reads TGTGCCAGCAGCTTAGGGGCCGGGACAGGCTTCCTTCGATATGGCTACACCTTC. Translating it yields CASSLGAGTGFLRYGYTF.

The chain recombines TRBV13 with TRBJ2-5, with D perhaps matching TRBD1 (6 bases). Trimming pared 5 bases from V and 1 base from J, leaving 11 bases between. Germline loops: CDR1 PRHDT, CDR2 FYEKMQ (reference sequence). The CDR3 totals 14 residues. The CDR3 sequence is CASSPGQFQETQYF. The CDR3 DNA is TGTGCCAGCAGCCCGGGACAATTCCAAGAGACCCAGTACTTC.

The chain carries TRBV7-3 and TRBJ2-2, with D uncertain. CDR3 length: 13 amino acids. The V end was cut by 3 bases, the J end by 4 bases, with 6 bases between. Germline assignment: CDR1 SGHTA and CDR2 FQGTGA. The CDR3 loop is CASSFVRTGELFF. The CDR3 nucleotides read TGTGCCAGCAGCTTCGTCCGCACCGGGGAGCTGTTTTTT.

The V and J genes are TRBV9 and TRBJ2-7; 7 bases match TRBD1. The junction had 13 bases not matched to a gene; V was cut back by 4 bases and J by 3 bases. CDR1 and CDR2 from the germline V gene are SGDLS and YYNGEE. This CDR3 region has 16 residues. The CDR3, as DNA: TGTGCCAGCAGCTTCCACGAGGGGGCGCGAATCTACGAGCAGTACTTC. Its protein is CASSFHEGARIYEQYF.

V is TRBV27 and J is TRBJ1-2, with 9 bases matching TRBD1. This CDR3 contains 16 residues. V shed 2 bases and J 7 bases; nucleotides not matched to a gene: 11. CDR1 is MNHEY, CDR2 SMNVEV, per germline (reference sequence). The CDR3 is CASSLLDRGLKGGYTF. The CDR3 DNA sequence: TGTGCCAGCAGTTTACTGGACAGGGGACTAAAGGGTGGCTACACCTTC.

The CDR3 sequence: CASSREGGSDTQYF. CDR3 in DNA: TGCGCCAGCAGCCGAGAAGGCGGGTCGGATACGCAGTATTTT. This chain uses TRBV4-1 with TRBJ2-3, with D possibly matching TRBD2 (5 bases). CDR1 is MGHRA and CDR2 is YSYEKL in the germline V gene. Trimming took 4 bases from V and 6 from J, leaving 14 bases between them. This CDR3 region has 14 residues.